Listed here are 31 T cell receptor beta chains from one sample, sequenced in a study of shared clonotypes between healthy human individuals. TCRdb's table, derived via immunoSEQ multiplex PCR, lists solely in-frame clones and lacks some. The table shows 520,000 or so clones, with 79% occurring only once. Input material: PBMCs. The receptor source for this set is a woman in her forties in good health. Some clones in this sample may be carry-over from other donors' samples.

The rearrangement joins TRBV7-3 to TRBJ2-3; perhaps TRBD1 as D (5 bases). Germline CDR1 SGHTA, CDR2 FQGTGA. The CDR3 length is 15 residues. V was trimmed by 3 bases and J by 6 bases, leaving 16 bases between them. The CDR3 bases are TGTGCCAGCAGCTTGGCAGGGATAGGTTCCGATACGCAGTATTTT. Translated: CASSLAGIGSDTQYF.

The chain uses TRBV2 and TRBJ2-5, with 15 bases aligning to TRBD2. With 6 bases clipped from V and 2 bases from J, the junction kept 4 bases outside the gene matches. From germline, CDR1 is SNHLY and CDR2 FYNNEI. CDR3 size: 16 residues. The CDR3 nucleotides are TGTGCCAGCAGCCCCGGACTAGCGGGGGGGCAAGAGACCCAGTACTTC. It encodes CASSPGLAGGQETQYF.

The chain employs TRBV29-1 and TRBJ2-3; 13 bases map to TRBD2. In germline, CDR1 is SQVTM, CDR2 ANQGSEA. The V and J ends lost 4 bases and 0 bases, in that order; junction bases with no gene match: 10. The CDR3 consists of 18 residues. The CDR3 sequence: CSVVGTSGRAFSTDTQYF. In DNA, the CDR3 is TGCAGCGTTGTAGGAACTAGCGGGAGGGCCTTTAGCACAGATACGCAGTATTTT.

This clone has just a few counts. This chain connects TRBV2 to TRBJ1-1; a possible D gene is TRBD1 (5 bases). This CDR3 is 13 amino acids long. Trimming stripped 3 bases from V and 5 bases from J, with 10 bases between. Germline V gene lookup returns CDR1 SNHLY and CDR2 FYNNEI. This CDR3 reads CASSEQGGTEAFF. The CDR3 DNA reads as TGTGCCAGCAGTGAGCAGGGAGGAACTGAAGCTTTCTTT.

CDR3 protein: CASSTQGGSNQPQHF. The CDR3 DNA sequence: TGTGCCAGTAGTACCCAGGGGGGTAGCAATCAGCCCCAGCATTTT. The V gene is TRBV19, the J gene TRBJ1-5, with 7 bases identical to TRBD1. The CDR3 is 15 amino acids. Germline assignment: CDR1 LNHDA and CDR2 SQIVND (reference sequence). V was pared by 4 bases and J by 0 bases, with 3 bases of the junction left unmatched.

The CDR3: CSVESSGRAVGTGELFF. The CDR3 DNA is TGCAGCGTTGAATCGAGCGGGAGGGCAGTAGGCACCGGGGAGCTGTTTTTT. V gene TRBV29-1 combines with J gene TRBJ2-2, with 10 bases identical to TRBD2. Germline-derived CDR1 and CDR2 are SQVTM and ANQGSEA. J was trimmed by 4 bases and V by 2 bases; bases with no gene match: 10. This CDR3 contains 17 residues.

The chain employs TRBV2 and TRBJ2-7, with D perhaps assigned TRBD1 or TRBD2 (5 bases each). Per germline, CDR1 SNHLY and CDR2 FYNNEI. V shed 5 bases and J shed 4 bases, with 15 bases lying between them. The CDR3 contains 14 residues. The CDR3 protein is CASSSRGTRYEQYF. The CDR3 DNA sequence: TGTGCCAGCAGTAGCCGGGGCACGCGGTACGAGCAGTACTTC.

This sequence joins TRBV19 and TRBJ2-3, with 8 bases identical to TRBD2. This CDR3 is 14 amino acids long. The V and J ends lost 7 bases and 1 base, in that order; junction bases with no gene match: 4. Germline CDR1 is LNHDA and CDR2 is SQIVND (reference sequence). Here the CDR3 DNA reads TGTGCCAGTACAGCGGGAGTTGGCACAGATACGCAGTATTTT. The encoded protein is CASTAGVGTDTQYF.

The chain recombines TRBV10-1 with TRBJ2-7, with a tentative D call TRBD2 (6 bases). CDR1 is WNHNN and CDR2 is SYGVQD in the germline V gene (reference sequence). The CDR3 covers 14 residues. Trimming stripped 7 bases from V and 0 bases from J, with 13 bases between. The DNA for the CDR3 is TGCGCCAGCATTGATAGCGGAAGCTCCTACGAGCAGTACTTC. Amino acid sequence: CASIDSGSSYEQYF.

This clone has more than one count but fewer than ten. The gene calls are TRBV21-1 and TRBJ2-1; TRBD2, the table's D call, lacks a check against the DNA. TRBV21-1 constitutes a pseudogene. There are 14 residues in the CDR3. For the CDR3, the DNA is TGTGCCAGCACCACTAGCGGGAGGATCGATGAGCAGTTCTTC. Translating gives CASTTSGRIDEQFF.

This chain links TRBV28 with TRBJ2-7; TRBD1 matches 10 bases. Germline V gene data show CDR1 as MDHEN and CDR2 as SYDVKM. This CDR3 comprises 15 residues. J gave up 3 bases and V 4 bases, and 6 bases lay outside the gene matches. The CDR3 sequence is CASSSRDRGLYEQYF. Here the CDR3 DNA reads TGTGCCAGCAGTTCCCGGGACAGGGGCCTCTACGAGCAGTACTTC.

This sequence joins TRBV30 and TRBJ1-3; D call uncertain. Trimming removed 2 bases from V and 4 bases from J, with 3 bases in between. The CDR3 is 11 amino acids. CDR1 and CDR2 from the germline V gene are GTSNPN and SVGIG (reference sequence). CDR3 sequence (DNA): TGTGCCTGGAGTCCCGGAAACACCATATATTTT. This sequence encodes CAWSPGNTIYF.

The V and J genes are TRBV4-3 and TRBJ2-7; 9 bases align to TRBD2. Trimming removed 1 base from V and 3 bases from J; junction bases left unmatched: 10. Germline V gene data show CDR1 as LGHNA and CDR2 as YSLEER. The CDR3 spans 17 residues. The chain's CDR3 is CASSQGVASGKGYEQYF. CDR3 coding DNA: TGCGCCAGCAGCCAAGGGGTGGCTAGCGGGAAAGGCTACGAGCAGTACTTC.

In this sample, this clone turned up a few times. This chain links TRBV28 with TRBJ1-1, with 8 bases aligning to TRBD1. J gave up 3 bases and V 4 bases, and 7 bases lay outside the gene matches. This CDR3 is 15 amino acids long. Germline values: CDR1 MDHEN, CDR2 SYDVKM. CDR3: CASSSPDRVYTEAFF. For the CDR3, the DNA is TGTGCCAGCAGTTCACCGGACAGGGTCTACACTGAAGCTTTCTTT.

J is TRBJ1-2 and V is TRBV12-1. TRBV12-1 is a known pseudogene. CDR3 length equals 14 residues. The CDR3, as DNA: TGTGCCAGCAGCTCCTCCACCTTCTCCTATGGCTACACCTTC. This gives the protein CASSSSTFSYGYTF.

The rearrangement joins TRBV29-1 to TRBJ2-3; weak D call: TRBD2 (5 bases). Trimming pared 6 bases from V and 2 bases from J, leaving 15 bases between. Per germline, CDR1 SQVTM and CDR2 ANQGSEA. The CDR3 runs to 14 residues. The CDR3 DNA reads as TGCAGCGTGCCCCCGAGCGGCCACACAGATACGCAGTATTTT. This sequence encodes CSVPPSGHTDTQYF.

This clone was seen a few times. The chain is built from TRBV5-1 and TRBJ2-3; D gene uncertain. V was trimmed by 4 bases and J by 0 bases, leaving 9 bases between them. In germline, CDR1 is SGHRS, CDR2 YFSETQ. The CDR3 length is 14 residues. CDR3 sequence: CASSPSDSTDTQYF. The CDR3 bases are TGCGCCAGCAGCCCATCGGACAGCACAGATACGCAGTATTTT.

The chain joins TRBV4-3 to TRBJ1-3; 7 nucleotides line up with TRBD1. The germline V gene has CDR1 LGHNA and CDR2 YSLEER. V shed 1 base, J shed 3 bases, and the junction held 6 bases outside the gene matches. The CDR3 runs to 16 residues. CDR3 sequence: CASSQAQGESGNTIYF. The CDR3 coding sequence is TGCGCCAGCAGCCAAGCCCAGGGGGAAAGTGGAAACACCATATATTTT.

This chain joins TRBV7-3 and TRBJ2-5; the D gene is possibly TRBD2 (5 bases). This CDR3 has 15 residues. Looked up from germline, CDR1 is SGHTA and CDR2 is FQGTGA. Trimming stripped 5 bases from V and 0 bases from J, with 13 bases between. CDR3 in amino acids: CASSPGSADQETQYF. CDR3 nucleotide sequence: TGTGCCAGCAGCCCCGGTTCAGCGGACCAAGAGACCCAGTACTTC. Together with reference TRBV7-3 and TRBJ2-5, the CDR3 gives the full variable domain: GAGVSQTPSNKVTEKGKYVELRCDPISGHTALYWYRQSLGQGPEFLIYFQGTGAADDSGLPNDRFFAVRPEGSVSTLKIQRTERGDSAVYLCASSPGSADQETQYFGPGTRLLVL.

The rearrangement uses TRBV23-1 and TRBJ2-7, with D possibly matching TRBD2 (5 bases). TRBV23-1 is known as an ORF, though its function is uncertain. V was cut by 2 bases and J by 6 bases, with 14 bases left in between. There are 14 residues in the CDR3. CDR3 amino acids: CASSQPRTVSEQYF. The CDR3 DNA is TGCGCCAGCAGTCAACCCCGGACTGTCTCCGAGCAGTACTTC.

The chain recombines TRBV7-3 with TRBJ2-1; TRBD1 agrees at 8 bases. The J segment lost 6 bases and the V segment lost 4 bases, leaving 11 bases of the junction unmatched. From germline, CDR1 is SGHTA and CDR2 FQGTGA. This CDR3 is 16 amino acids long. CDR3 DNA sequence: TGTGCCAGCAGCTACGACAGGGGAGCTAGCTCCAATGAGCAGTTCTTC. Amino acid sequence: CASSYDRGASSNEQFF.

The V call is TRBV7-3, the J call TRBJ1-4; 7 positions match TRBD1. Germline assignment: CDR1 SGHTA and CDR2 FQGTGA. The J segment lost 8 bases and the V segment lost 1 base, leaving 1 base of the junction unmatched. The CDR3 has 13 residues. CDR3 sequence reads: CASSLRTGEKLFF. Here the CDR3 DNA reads TGTGCCAGCAGCTTAAGGACAGGAGAAAAACTGTTTTTT.

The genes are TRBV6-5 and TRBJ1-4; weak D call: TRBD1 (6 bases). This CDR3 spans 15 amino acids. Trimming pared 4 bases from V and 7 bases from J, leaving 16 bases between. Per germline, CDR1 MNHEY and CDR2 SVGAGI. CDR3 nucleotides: TGTGCCAGCAGTTCCGGCGGCAGGGGAAGTGAAAAACTGTTTTTT. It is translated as CASSSGGRGSEKLFF.

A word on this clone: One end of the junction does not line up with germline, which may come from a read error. CDR3 DNA: TGTGCCAGCAGTGGGGAAGGCTTTCTCACATATACGCAGTATTTT. This encodes CASSGEGFLTYTQYF. The chain carries TRBV6-1 and TRBJ2-3; D gene ambiguous. The germline V gene has CDR1 MNHNS and CDR2 SASEGT. This CDR3 is 15 amino acids long.

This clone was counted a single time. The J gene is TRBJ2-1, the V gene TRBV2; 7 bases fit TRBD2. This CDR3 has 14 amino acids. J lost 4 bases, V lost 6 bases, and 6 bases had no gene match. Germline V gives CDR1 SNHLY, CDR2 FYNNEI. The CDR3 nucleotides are TGTGCCAGCAGACTAGCGTCTAGTTACAATGAGCAGTTCTTC. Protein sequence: CASRLASSYNEQFF.

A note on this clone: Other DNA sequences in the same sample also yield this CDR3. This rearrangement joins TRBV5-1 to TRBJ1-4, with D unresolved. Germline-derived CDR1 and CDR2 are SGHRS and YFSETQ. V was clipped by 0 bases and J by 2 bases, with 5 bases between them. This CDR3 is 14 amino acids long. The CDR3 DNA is TGCGCCAGCAGCTTGGACAGCACTAATGAAAAACTGTTTTTT. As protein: CASSLDSTNEKLFF. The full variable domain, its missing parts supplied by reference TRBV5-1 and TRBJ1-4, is KAGVTQTPRYLIKTRGQQVTLSCSPISGHRSVSWYQQTPGQGLQFLFEYFSETQRNKGNFPGRFSGRQFSNSRSEMNVSTLELGDSALYLCASSLDSTNEKLFFGSGTQLSVL.

The CDR3 spells CASSPADRVGEQYF. For the CDR3, the DNA is TGCGCCAGCAGCCCCGCGGACAGGGTAGGCGAGCAGTACTTC. The V call is TRBV5-1, the J call TRBJ2-7; TRBD1 aligns across 8 bases. The trim removed 4 bases at V and 6 bases at J, leaving 9 bases unmatched. Germline-derived CDR1 and CDR2 are SGHRS and YFSETQ. The CDR3 consists of 14 residues.

The CDR3 DNA reads TGTGCCAGCAGAAGGGATCCTCCCGACTCTGGGGCCAACGTCCTGACTTTC. The encoded protein is CASRRDPPDSGANVLTF. The chain joins TRBV27 to TRBJ2-6; no clear D. Trimming shortened V by 6 bases and J by 0 bases, and 15 bases separated the two germline ends. The germline gives CDR1 MNHEY, CDR2 SMNVEV (reference sequence). The CDR3 has 17 amino acids.

The CDR3 here is CASSWTSGSVGNEQFF. The CDR3 DNA is TGCGCCAGCAGCTGGACTAGCGGGAGTGTCGGGAATGAGCAGTTCTTC. The chain has TRBV5-1 and TRBJ2-1; 13 bases fit TRBD2. The CDR3 is made up of 16 amino acids. V gave up 3 bases and J gave up 7 bases; unmatched junction bases: 7. Germline-derived CDR1 and CDR2 are SGHRS and YFSETQ.

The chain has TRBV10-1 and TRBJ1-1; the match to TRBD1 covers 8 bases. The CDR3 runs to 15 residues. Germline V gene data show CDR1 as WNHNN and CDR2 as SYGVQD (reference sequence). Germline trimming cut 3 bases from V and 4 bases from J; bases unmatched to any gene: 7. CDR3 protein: CASSDSGQDGTEAFF. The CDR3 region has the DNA TGCGCCAGCAGTGACTCGGGACAGGATGGCACTGAAGCTTTCTTT.

CDR3 sequence: CSVIGGSYEQYF. The CDR3 DNA reads as TGCAGCGTGATCGGAGGCTCCTACGAGCAGTACTTC. The chain recombines TRBV29-1 with TRBJ2-7; a weak D match, TRBD2 (5 bases). The CDR3 totals 12 residues. Germline loops: CDR1 SQVTM, CDR2 ANQGSEA. V was shortened by 6 bases and J by 0 bases, with 9 bases between the two germline ends.